This TCR beta chain was documented in a study of T cell responses to AZD1222 COVID-19 vaccine. General observations from the study: Elevations in Spike-specific TCR breadth and depth followed administration of two AZD1222 doses.

The method was immunoSEQ multiplex PCR; TCRdb's version includes in-frame clones alone and lacks a portion of them. Here the sample spans about 110,000 clones, about 87% being singletons. Some second doses came at about 4 weeks and others at about 12 weeks; these were pooled. This clone was counted only a few times. Its specificity is not known. V was shortened by 10 bases and J by 7 bases, with 19 bases between the two germline ends. Germline CDR1 MNHEY, CDR2 SVGAGI. The CDR3 is made up of 13 amino acids. This chain uses TRBV6-5 with TRBJ1-1; the D gene is possibly TRBD1 (5 bases). The sample here was peripheral blood, taken 28 days after the second AZD1222 dose. This receptor was obtained from an adult who received the AZD1222 COVID-19 vaccine. The CDR3 sequence: CANSRAQDIEAFF. The CDR3 DNA follows: TGTGCCAACTCACGGGCCCAGGACATTGAAGCTTTCTTT.